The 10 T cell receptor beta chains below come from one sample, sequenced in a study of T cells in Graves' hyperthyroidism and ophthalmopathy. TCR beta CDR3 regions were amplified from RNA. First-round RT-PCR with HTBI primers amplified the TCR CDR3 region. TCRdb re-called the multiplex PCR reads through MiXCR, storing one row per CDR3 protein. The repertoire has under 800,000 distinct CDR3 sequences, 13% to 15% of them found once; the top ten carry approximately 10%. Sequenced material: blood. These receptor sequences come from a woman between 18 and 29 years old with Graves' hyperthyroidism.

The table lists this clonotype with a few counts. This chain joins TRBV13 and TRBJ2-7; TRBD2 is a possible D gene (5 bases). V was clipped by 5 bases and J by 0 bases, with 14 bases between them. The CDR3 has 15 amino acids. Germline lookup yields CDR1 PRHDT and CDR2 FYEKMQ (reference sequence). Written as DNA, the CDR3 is TGTGCCAGCAGCCCCGTTGGAGGATCCTCCTACGAGCAGTACTTC. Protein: CASSPVGGSSYEQYF.

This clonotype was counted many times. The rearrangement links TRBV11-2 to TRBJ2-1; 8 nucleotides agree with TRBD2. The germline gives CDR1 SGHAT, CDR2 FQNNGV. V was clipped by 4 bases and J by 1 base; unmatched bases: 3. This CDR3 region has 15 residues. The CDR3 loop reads CASSSGLVSYNEQFF. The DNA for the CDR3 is TGTGCCAGCAGCTCGGGACTAGTTTCCTACAATGAGCAGTTCTTC.

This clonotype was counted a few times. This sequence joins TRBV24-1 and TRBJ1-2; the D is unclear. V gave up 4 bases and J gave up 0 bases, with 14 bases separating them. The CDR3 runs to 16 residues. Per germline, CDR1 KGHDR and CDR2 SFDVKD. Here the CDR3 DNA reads TGTGCCACCAGTGACCCAGCCGAGGGTACTAACTATGGCTACACCTTC. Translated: CATSDPAEGTNYGYTF.

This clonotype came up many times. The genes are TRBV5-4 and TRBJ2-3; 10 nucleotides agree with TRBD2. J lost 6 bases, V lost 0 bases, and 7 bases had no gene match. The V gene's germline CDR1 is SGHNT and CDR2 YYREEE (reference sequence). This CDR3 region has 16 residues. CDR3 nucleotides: TGTGCCAGCAGCTTGGCTAGCGGGAGTACGTCGGATACGCAGTATTTT. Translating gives CASSLASGSTSDTQYF.

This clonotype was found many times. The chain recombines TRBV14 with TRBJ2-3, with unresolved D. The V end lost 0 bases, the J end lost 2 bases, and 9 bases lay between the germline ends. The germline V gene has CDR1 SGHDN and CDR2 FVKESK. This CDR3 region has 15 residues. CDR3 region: CASSQDKFLTDTQYF. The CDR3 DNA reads TGTGCCAGCAGCCAAGATAAGTTCCTCACAGATACGCAGTATTTT.

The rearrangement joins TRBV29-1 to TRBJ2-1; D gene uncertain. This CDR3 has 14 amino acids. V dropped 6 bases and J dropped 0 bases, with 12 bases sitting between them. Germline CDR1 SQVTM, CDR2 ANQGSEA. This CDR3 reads CSVAALSSYNEQFF. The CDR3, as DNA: TGCAGCGTGGCGGCCCTAAGCTCCTACAATGAGCAGTTCTTC.

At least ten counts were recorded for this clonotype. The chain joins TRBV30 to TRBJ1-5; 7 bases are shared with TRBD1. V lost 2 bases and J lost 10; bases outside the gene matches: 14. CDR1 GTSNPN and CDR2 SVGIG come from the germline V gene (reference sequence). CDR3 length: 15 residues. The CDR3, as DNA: TGTGCCTGGAGTCTTGGACAGGCAAGGTACCTTCCCCAGCATTTT. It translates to CAWSLGQARYLPQHF.

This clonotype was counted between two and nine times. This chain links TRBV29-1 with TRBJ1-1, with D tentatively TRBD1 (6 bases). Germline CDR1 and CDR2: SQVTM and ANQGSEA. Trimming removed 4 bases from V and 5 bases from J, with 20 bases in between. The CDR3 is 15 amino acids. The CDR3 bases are TGCAGCGTTGTGAACTCTCCCGAGGGGGTGACTGAAGCTTTCTTT. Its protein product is CSVVNSPEGVTEAFF.

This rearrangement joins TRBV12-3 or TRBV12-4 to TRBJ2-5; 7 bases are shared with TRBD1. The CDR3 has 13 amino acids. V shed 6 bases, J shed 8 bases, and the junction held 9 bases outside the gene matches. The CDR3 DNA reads TGTGCCAGCAGCGGGACAGCGGTGTATACCCAGTACTTC. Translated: CASSGTAVYTQYF.

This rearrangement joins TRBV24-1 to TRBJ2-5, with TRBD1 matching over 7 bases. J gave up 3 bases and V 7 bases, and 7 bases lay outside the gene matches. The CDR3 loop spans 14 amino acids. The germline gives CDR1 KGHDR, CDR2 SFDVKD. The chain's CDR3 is CATSQAGTEETQYF. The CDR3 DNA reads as TGTGCCACCAGCCAAGCCGGGACAGAAGAGACCCAGTACTTC.